Below are 5 T cell receptor beta chains sequenced from a single sample in a study of post-analysis software for immune sequencing data. These receptors' targets are unknown. Study outcomes and limitations: Roughly five TRBV segments were more frequent in patients than controls; TRBV5-6, TRBV5-1 and TRBV20-1 belonged to this group.

Unique molecular identifiers were built into the TCR beta cDNA libraries. TCRdb reprocessed the PCR reads with MiXCR, giving one entry per CDR3 protein. The data contain almost 700,000 distinct CDR3 sequences, over 45% of them singletons. The sequencing input was blood. The receptors originated from a girl aged 2-15 years with multiple sclerosis.

The rearrangement uses TRBV27 and TRBJ1-2; 12 positions agree with TRBD1. The germline V gene has CDR1 MNHEY and CDR2 SMNVEV (reference sequence). CDR3 length: 16 amino acids. The V segment lost 7 bases and the J segment 8 bases; nucleotides outside the gene matches: 14. CDR3 residues: CASTTGTGGGPRGYTF. The CDR3, as DNA: TGTGCCAGCACGACCGGGACAGGGGGCGGTCCGCGCGGCTACACCTTC.

The count of this clonotype is one. The J gene is TRBJ1-2, the V gene TRBV9, with 9 bases aligning to TRBD1. CDR3 size: 15 residues. Germline V lookup: CDR1 SGDLS, CDR2 YYNGEE. The junction had 8 bases not matched to a gene; V was cut back by 3 bases and J by 5 bases. CDR3 DNA sequence: TGTGCCAGCAGCGGGTGGGACAGGGAAGGGTATGGCTACACCTTC. Protein sequence: CASSGWDREGYGYTF.

The chain couples TRBV4-1 to TRBJ2-7, with a weak D call TRBD1 (6 bases). CDR3 size: 13 residues. Trimming shortened V by 6 bases and J by 3 bases, and 12 bases separated the two germline ends. Germline CDR1 is MGHRA and CDR2 is YSYEKL. The chain's CDR3 is CASRSLQGYEQYF. CDR3 DNA: TGCGCCAGCAGAAGTTTACAGGGCTACGAGCAGTACTTC.

The V gene is TRBV7-2, the J gene TRBJ2-6, with D unresolved. Germline V gene lookup returns CDR1 SGHTA and CDR2 FQGNSA. The CDR3 has 17 residues. Trimming took 3 bases from V and 2 from J, leaving 14 bases between them. The CDR3 DNA reads as TGTGCCAGCAGCTTGCCAGAAGCGCTTCCTGGGGCCAACGTCCTGACTTTC. Translating it yields CASSLPEALPGANVLTF. The full variable domain, completed using reference TRBV7-2 and TRBJ2-6, is GAGVSQSPSNKVTEKGKDVELRCDPISGHTALYWYRQSLGQGLEFLIYFQGNSAPDKSGLPSDRFSAERTGGSVSTLTIQRTQQEDSAVYLCASSLPEALPGANVLTFGAGSRLTVL.

This chain joins TRBV29-1 and TRBJ1-1; TRBD1 aligns across 10 bases. V dropped 4 bases and J dropped 6; count of bases not matched to a gene: 2. The CDR3 runs to 12 residues. Germline loops: CDR1 SQVTM, CDR2 ANQGSEA. CDR3: CSVGDRGAEAFF. In nucleotides, the CDR3 is TGCAGCGTTGGGGACAGGGGTGCTGAAGCTTTCTTT. Filled out from reference TRBV29-1 and TRBJ1-1, the complete variable domain reads SAVISQKPSRDICQRGTSLTIQCQVDSQVTMMFWYRQQPGQSLTLIATANQGSEATYESGFVIDKFPISRPNLTFSTLTVSNMSPEDSSIYLCSVGDRGAEAFFGQGTRLTVV.